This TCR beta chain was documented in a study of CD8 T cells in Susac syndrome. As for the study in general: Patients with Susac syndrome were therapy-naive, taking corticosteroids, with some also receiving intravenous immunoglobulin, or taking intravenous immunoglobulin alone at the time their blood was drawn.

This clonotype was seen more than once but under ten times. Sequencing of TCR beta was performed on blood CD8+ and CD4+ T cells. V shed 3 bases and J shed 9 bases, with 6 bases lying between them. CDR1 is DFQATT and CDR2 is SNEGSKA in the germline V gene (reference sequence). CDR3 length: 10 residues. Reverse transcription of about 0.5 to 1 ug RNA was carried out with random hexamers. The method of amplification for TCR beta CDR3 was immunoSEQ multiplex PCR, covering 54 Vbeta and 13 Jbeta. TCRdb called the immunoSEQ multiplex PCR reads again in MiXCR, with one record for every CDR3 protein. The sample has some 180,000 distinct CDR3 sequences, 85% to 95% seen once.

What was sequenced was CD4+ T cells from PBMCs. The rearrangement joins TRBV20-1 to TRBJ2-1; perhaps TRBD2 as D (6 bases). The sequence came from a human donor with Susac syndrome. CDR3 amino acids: CSARGGEQFF. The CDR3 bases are TGCAGTGCTAGGGGGGGTGAGCAGTTCTTC.